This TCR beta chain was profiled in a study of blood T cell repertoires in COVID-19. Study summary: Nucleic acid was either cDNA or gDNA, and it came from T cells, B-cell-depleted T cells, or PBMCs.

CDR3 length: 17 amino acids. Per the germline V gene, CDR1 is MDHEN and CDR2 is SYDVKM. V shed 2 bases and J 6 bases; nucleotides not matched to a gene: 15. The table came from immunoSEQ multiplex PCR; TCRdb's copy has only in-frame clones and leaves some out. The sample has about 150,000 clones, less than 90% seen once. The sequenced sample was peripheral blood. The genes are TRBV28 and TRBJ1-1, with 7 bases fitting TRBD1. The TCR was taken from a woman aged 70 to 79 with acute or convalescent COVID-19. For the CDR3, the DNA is TGTGCCAGCAGTTTAACAGGGGCCGATACAAGAAGAGCTGAAGCTTTCTTT. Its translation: CASSLTGADTRRAEAFF.